The 26 T cell receptor beta chains in this list originate from one sample, sequenced in a study of T-cell reconstitution after alpha-beta-depleted transplantation in children. Preparation of the TCRbeta library was carried out with unique molecular identifiers. TCRdb recomputed calls from the PCR reads with MiXCR, one row per CDR3 protein. Here the sample spans roughly 50,000 distinct CDR3 sequences, 44% being singletons. This specimen consisted of PBMCs, mostly from graft donor cells, obtained 360 days after TCRalphabeta/CD19-depleted stem cell transplant. These receptors originate from a male patient between 5 and 17 years old who had a stem cell transplant for acute lymphoblastic leukemia, so the T cells may come from the graft donor.

This chain uses TRBV7-8 with TRBJ1-1, with D perhaps matching TRBD1 (6 bases). The CDR3 has 13 amino acids. V gave up 0 bases and J gave up 11 bases, with 13 bases separating them. In germline, CDR1 is SGHVS, CDR2 FQNEAQ. CDR3 protein: CASSLARGTGAFF. The CDR3 nucleotides read TGTGCCAGCAGCTTAGCCAGGGGTACCGGGGCTTTCTTT.

CDR3 nucleotides: TGTGCCACCAGCGCAACTACAGGGGTATATGGCTACACCTTC. It is translated as CATSATTGVYGYTF. J is TRBJ1-2 and V is TRBV15; 7 bases map to TRBD1. The CDR3 has 14 residues. Germline CDR1 is LNHNV and CDR2 is YYDKDF (reference sequence). V was pared by 5 bases and J by 5 bases, with 8 bases of the junction left unmatched.

The V and J genes are TRBV4-1 and TRBJ2-7; a weak D match, TRBD2 (5 bases). This CDR3 comprises 15 residues. Germline CDR1 and CDR2: MGHRA and YSYEKL. V was pared by 0 bases and J by 7 bases, with 16 bases between. Here the CDR3 DNA reads TGCGCCAGCAGCCAAGATTGGCACGGATCGGGGGAGCAGTACTTC. It yields the protein CASSQDWHGSGEQYF.

This clonotype was seen only a few times. J is TRBJ2-5 and V is TRBV29-1; TRBD2 might be the D (6 bases). Germline CDR1 reads SQVTM; CDR2 reads ANQGSEA. The CDR3 consists of 15 residues. With 7 bases removed from V and 3 bases from J, the gap between germline ends came to 21 bases. In DNA form, the CDR3 reads TGCAGCGGTAAACCGGGACCCGGAGGGAAAGAGACCCAGTACTTC. Its translation is CSGKPGPGGKETQYF. The full variable domain, rest sourced from reference TRBV29-1 and TRBJ2-5, is SAVISQKPSRDICQRGTSLTIQCQVDSQVTMMFWYRQQPGQSLTLIATANQGSEATYESGFVIDKFPISRPNLTFSTLTVSNMSPEDSSIYLCSGKPGPGGKETQYFGPGTRLLVL.

The CDR3 DNA reads as TGTGCCAGCAGCCGTCGCTGGTACAATGAGCAGTTCTTC. This codes for CASSRRWYNEQFF. The chain joins TRBV7-9 to TRBJ2-1; D ambiguous. Germline CDR1 SEHNR, CDR2 FQNEAQ (reference sequence). The CDR3 length is 13 residues. With 5 bases removed from V and 4 bases from J, the gap between germline ends came to 9 bases.

This chain uses TRBV5-1 with TRBJ2-7; D perhaps matches TRBD1 (6 bases). Germline assignment: CDR1 SGHRS and CDR2 YFSETQ. V lost 6 bases to trimming and J lost 0 bases, with 19 bases between them. The CDR3 has 16 amino acids. The CDR3: CASKLTQGQISYEQYF. CDR3 nucleotide sequence: TGCGCCAGCAAATTAACCCAGGGGCAGATCTCCTACGAGCAGTACTTC.

The rearrangement uses TRBV24-1 and TRBJ2-5; 8 positions match TRBD1. With 0 bases clipped from V and 4 bases from J, the junction kept 6 bases outside the gene matches. Germline CDR1 KGHDR, CDR2 SFDVKD. This CDR3 spans 16 amino acids. The CDR3 sequence: CATSDLATGAGETQYF. The CDR3 DNA is TGTGCCACCAGTGATTTGGCGACAGGGGCGGGAGAGACCCAGTACTTC.

This clonotype was detected once. The chain combines TRBV6-5 with TRBJ2-7, with a weak D call TRBD2 (7 bases). Germline V gene data show CDR1 as MNHEY and CDR2 as SVGAGI. V lost 5 bases and J 5 bases, leaving 10 bases between the germline ends. The CDR3 spans 12 residues. The CDR3 DNA sequence: TGTGCCAGCAGTAGGGGGGGACACGAGCAGTACTTC. Translated: CASSRGGHEQYF.

This clonotype was detected only a few times. The chain recombines TRBV29-1 with TRBJ1-1, with TRBD1 matching 7 bases. There are 16 residues in the CDR3. V gave up 3 bases and J gave up 1 base; unmatched junction bases: 11. Germline values: CDR1 SQVTM, CDR2 ANQGSEA. CDR3 bases: TGCAGCGTTGACCGGCAGGGGGAATTTAAGAACACTGAAGCTTTCTTT. This sequence encodes CSVDRQGEFKNTEAFF. The complete variable domain, with remaining parts taken from reference TRBV29-1 and TRBJ1-1, reads SAVISQKPSRDICQRGTSLTIQCQVDSQVTMMFWYRQQPGQSLTLIATANQGSEATYESGFVIDKFPISRPNLTFSTLTVSNMSPEDSSIYLCSVDRQGEFKNTEAFFGQGTRLTVV.

V is TRBV10-2 and J is TRBJ2-7, with 14 bases identical to TRBD2. Germline CDR1 and CDR2: WSHSY and SAAADI. V lost 10 bases and J lost 5; bases outside the gene matches: 10. The CDR3 contains 15 residues. CDR3 sequence (DNA): TGCGCCACCATGAGACTAGCGGGAGGGCTGGACGAGCAGTACTTC. Translated: CATMRLAGGLDEQYF.

This rearrangement joins TRBV10-3 to TRBJ2-7; 8 bases agree with TRBD2. This CDR3 region has 14 residues. Germline lookup yields CDR1 ENHRY and CDR2 SYGVKD. V lost 2 bases, J lost 6 bases, and 6 bases stayed unmatched. The DNA for the CDR3 is TGTGCCATCAGTGAGGCCGGGACTAGGGGCGAGCAGTACGTC. This codes for CAISEAGTRGEQYV.

In its sample, this clonotype was seen once. The CDR3 coding sequence is TGTGCCAGCAGTTTAGCGGGACTTGCGGGAGCAGCAGATACGCAGTATTTT. It codes for CASSLAGLAGAADTQYF. The chain recombines TRBV12-3 or TRBV12-4 with TRBJ2-3; 7 bases line up with TRBD2. This CDR3 is built from 17 residues. After removal of 0 bases from V and 4 bases from J, the junction contained 10 bases not matched to a gene.

The genes are TRBV12-3 or TRBV12-4 and TRBJ2-5; TRBD2 aligns across 7 bases. This CDR3 spans 15 amino acids. The ends lost 3 bases at V and 5 bases at J; junction bases unmatched: 9. The CDR3 sequence: CASSLPGLLPETQYF. CDR3 bases: TGTGCCAGCAGTTTGCCGGGACTACTTCCGGAGACCCAGTACTTC.

The rearrangement links TRBV15 to TRBJ1-1; possibly TRBD1 for D (6 bases). V lost 0 bases, J lost 0 bases, and 8 bases lay in between. Germline CDR1 is LNHNV and CDR2 is YYDKDF (reference sequence). This CDR3 spans 15 amino acids. CDR3 DNA sequence: TGTGCCACCAGCAGAGAGGACAGACTGAACACTGAAGCTTTCTTT. Its translation is CATSREDRLNTEAFF.

This clonotype appeared a single time. The chain recombines TRBV23-1 with TRBJ2-1, with TRBD2 as a possible D gene (6 bases). TRBV23-1 is an ORF, and what it does is uncertain. The V and J ends lost 6 bases and 1 base respectively, with 13 bases between them. This CDR3 has 15 amino acids. The CDR3 DNA follows: TGCGCCAGCAGCAATTTAGCGGAGTCCTACAATGAGCAGTTCTTC. It translates to CASSNLAESYNEQFF.

The table lists this clonotype with a few counts. The chain couples TRBV20-1 to TRBJ1-1; the match to TRBD1 covers 9 bases. Trimming took 2 bases from V and 6 from J; bases not matched to a gene: 10. The CDR3 covers 15 residues. In germline, CDR1 is DFQATT, CDR2 SNEGSKA (reference sequence). The CDR3 DNA reads as TGCAGTGCTAGAAAAAAACAGGGGGCGCGCCCTGAAGCTTTCTTT. This encodes CSARKKQGARPEAFF.

V and J are TRBV7-9 and TRBJ2-1, with D hard to call. Germline CDR1 and CDR2: SEHNR and FQNEAQ (reference sequence). This CDR3 has 14 residues. Trimming took off 3 bases at V and 9 bases at J, with 15 bases between the two ends. The CDR3, as DNA: TGTGCCAGCAGCTTGGGTGGGTCTACGCGTGAGCAGTTCTTC. Encoded protein: CASSLGGSTREQFF.

CDR3 region: CASSWAHGHSGELFF. In DNA, the CDR3 is TGTGCCAGCAGTTGGGCCCACGGTCATTCCGGGGAGCTGTTTTTT. The V call is TRBV12-3 or TRBV12-4, the J call TRBJ2-2; no clear D. Between the trimmed V and J ends, which lost 4 bases and 6 bases, there was a span of 15 bases. The CDR3 contains 15 residues.

The chain employs TRBV10-3 and TRBJ2-7; TRBD1 aligns across 7 bases. V shed 8 bases, J shed 5 bases, and the junction held 12 bases outside the gene matches. The CDR3 extends over 14 amino acids. Germline V lookup: CDR1 ENHRY, CDR2 SYGVKD. CDR3 sequence reads: CAISGRGQNDEQYF. As DNA, the CDR3 is TGTGCCATCTCTGGTAGGGGGCAAAACGACGAGCAGTACTTC.

This chain links TRBV4-1 with TRBJ2-7; 8 bases match TRBD2. The CDR3 runs to 12 residues. From germline, CDR1 is MGHRA and CDR2 YSYEKL. Trimming removed 1 base from V and 7 bases from J; junction bases left unmatched: 0. The DNA for the CDR3 is TGCGCCAGCAGCCAAGCGGGGGGGGAGCAGTACTTC. It translates to CASSQAGGEQYF.

This chain connects TRBV29-1 to TRBJ2-1; 13 nucleotides match TRBD2. The CDR3 runs to 13 residues. J was trimmed by 9 bases and V by 8 bases; bases with no gene match: 7. The germline CDR1 and CDR2 sequences are SQVTM and ANQGSEA. CDR3 sequence (DNA): TGCAGCCTGTGGACTAGCGGGAGAGGTGAGCAGTTCTTC. Its translation: CSLWTSGRGEQFF.

This clonotype was detected a few times. The chain carries TRBV7-8 and TRBJ2-7; D might be TRBD1 (6 bases). Germline V lookup: CDR1 SGHVS, CDR2 FQNEAQ. Trimming pared 3 bases from V and 6 bases from J, leaving 18 bases between. CDR3 length: 15 residues. The CDR3 is CASSFRWGQVPEQYF. The CDR3 DNA follows: TGTGCCAGCAGCTTTCGATGGGGGCAGGTCCCCGAGCAGTACTTC.

The CDR3 loop is CASSLDQGSVTEAFF. The DNA for the CDR3 is TGTGCCAGCAGCTTGGATCAGGGCTCGGTTACTGAAGCTTTCTTT. The rearrangement links TRBV5-6 to TRBJ1-1, with D tentatively TRBD1 (5 bases). The CDR3 is made up of 15 amino acids. V shed 0 bases and J shed 5 bases, with 14 bases lying between them. Germline assignment: CDR1 SGHDT and CDR2 YYEEEE.

Here the CDR3 reads CSARDTRGYGYTF. In nucleotides, the CDR3 is TGCAGTGCTAGAGATACCAGGGGATATGGCTACACCTTC. J is TRBJ1-2 and V is TRBV20-1, with a weak D call TRBD1 (6 bases). Trimming removed 0 bases at V and 5 bases at J, with 10 bases between. The V gene's germline CDR1 is DFQATT and CDR2 SNEGSKA (reference sequence). The CDR3 loop spans 13 amino acids.

The chain links TRBV12-3 or TRBV12-4 to TRBJ2-7, with D tentatively TRBD1 or TRBD2 (5 bases each). Trimming left V 5 bases short and J 0 bases short, with 11 bases between. This CDR3 region has 14 residues. CDR3 nucleotides: TGTGCCAGCAGTCGGGGCGCAGCCTCCTACGAGCAGTACTTC. It encodes CASSRGAASYEQYF.

This clonotype was detected ten times or more. The chain links TRBV4-2 to TRBJ2-1, with unresolved D. The ends were cut back, 1 base at V and 13 bases at J, with 8 bases in the middle. The CDR3 sequence is 11 residues long. Germline lookup yields CDR1 LGHNA and CDR2 YNFKEQ. The CDR3: CASSQADPQFF. In DNA form, the CDR3 reads TGTGCCAGCAGCCAAGCGGACCCACAGTTCTTC.